Listed below are T cell receptor beta chains from one sample, sequenced in a study of metastatic and nonmetastatic thyroid tumors. Via MiXCR, TCRdb re-called the PCR reads. The sample holds over 25,000 clones, 11% seen once. Sequenced material: blood. The source of these receptors is a female donor with papillary thyroid cancer or a benign thyroid nodule (not recorded which). Some clones in this sample may be carry-over from other donors' samples. CDR3s include the opening cysteine and the closing phenylalanine or tryptophan. D genes are given only for firm matches. Clone size is given for some rows only: seen once, a few or many times, or a class if the clone is expanded.

d_call clone_size j_call v_call cdr3_aa cdr3_nt
TRBD2 NA TRBJ2-5 TRBV20-1 CSARDWWGAGGQGQETQYF TGCAGTGCTAGAGATTGGTGGGGAGCGGGGGGGCAAGGCCAAGAGACCCAGTACTTC
TRBD1 many TRBJ2-5 TRBV6-2/TRBV6-3 CASSRAGTGEETQYF TGTGCCAGCAGTCGAGCAGGGACAGGGGAAGAGACCCAGTACTTC
NA many TRBJ2-3 TRBV14 CASSQDSGLLTDTQYF TGTGCCAGCAGCCAAGACAGCGGCCTACTCACAGATACGCAGTATTTT
NA many TRBJ2-7 TRBV11-2 CASSSSSGASTYEQYF TGTGCCAGCAGCTCCTCGTCAGGGGCGTCGACCTACGAGCAGTACTTC
NA many TRBJ2-5 TRBV7-8 CASSLIGAVRTQYF TGTGCCAGCAGCCTGATTGGGGCAGTCCGGACCCAGTACTTC
TRBD2 many TRBJ2-1 TRBV10-1 CASRGGLAGGEQFF TGCGCCAGCAGAGGTGGACTAGCGGGAGGTGAGCAGTTCTTC
NA many TRBJ1-3 TRBV5-1 CASSGSNGNTIYF TGCGCCAGCAGCGGCAGCAATGGAAACACCATATATTTT
NA many TRBJ2-1 TRBV2 CASSERAAYNEQFF TGTGCCAGCAGTGAACGGGCAGCCTACAATGAGCAGTTCTTC
TRBD1 many TRBJ1-1 TRBV19 CASITTGLNTEAFF TGTGCCAGTATTACGACAGGGCTGAACACTGAAGCTTTCTTT
TRBD2 NA TRBJ2-7 TRBV6-1 CASSLRLAGEIFYEQYF TGTGCCAGCAGCCTCCGACTAGCGGGAGAGATATTCTACGAGCAGTACTTC
NA many TRBJ1-2 TRBV5-1 CASTGGRDSYGYTF TGCGCCAGCACCGGGGGAAGGGACTCCTATGGCTACACCTTC
NA many TRBJ2-5 TRBV29-1 CSVAQETQYF TGCAGCGTTGCCCAAGAGACCCAGTACTTC
TRBD2 few TRBJ2-1 TRBV12-3/TRBV12-4 CASSGGSGIYNEQFF TGTGCCAGCAGTGGAGGGAGCGGGATTTACAATGAGCAGTTCTTC
NA many TRBJ2-2 TRBV12-3/TRBV12-4 CASRRRDHGELFF TGTGCCAGCAGGCGACGGGATCACGGGGAGCTGTTTTTT
NA many TRBJ2-1 TRBV28 CASSLLRDYNEQFF TGTGCCAGCAGTTTATTGAGGGACTACAATGAGCAGTTCTTC
NA many TRBJ2-7 TRBV20-1 CSARGMASDSYEQYF TGCAGTGCTAGAGGAATGGCCTCCGACTCCTACGAGCAGTACTTC
NA many TRBJ1-6 TRBV9 CASSVLQGTGSPLHF TGTGCCAGCAGCGTACTACAGGGAACGGGTTCACCCCTCCACTTT
NA few TRBJ1-6 TRBV20-1 CSARVSGMGSYNSPLHF TGCAGTGCTAGAGTCTCGGGGATGGGCTCCTATAATTCACCCCTCCACTTT
TRBD1 many TRBJ2-5 TRBV6-2/TRBV6-3 CASSPRGQGADQETQYF TGTGCCAGCAGCCCCCGGGGACAGGGGGCGGACCAAGAGACCCAGTACTTC
TRBD1 many TRBJ1-1 TRBV3-1 CASSQTGGNTEAFF TGTGCCAGCAGCCAGACAGGGGGGAACACTGAAGCTTTCTTT
TRBD1 few TRBJ1-2 TRBV5-6 CASSTGQDNYGYTF TGTGCCAGCAGCACTGGACAGGACAACTATGGCTACACCTTC
TRBD1 many TRBJ1-1 TRBV13 CAGGDRGQGKTEAFF TGTGCCGGAGGGGACCGGGGACAGGGCAAAACTGAAGCTTTCTTT
NA NA TRBJ1-6 TRBV9 CASSIQGVNSPLYF TGTGCCAGCAGCATTCAGGGTGTAAATTCACCCCTCTACTTT
NA NA TRBJ2-7 TRBV7-2 CASILGGRPYEQYF TGTGCCAGCATCCTAGGGGGGCGACCCTACGAGCAGTACTTC
NA many TRBJ1-4 TRBV2 CASSIRGNEKLFF TGTGCCAGCAGTATACGGGGGAATGAAAAACTGTTTTTT
NA many TRBJ1-4 TRBV6-6 CASSYSRRSGEKLFF TGTGCCAGCAGTTACTCGAGGAGGTCTGGTGAAAAACTGTTTTTT
NA many TRBJ2-2 TRBV7-3 CASSPLIPPNTGELFF TGTGCCAGCAGCCCTCTCATCCCTCCGAACACCGGGGAGCTGTTTTTT
NA NA TRBJ2-3 TRBV6-1 CALIRAFGERDTQYF TGTGCCCTCATCCGGGCTTTCGGTGAAAGAGATACGCAGTATTTT
NA few TRBJ1-5 TRBV19 CASRPTGSSNQPQHF TGTGCCAGTAGACCGACTGGAAGTAGCAATCAGCCCCAGCATTTT
TRBD1 few TRBJ1-1 TRBV6-6 CASSYGQGGTEAFF TGTGCCAGCAGTTACGGTCAGGGGGGGACTGAAGCTTTCTTT
TRBD2 many TRBJ2-1 TRBV4-3 CASSQRRVGRGTYNEQFF TGCGCCAGCAGCCAAAGACGGGTGGGGCGGGGGACCTACAATGAGCAGTTCTTC
NA many TRBJ1-6 TRBV11-2 CASSLDLPGLPLGSLHF TGTGCCAGCAGCTTAGATTTGCCGGGGCTCCCCCTCGGGTCCCTCCACTTT
NA NA TRBJ1-1 TRBV28 CASSERPNTEALF TGTGCCAGCAGTGAGCGCCCGAACACTGAAGCTTTATTT
NA many TRBJ2-5 TRBV9 CASSAQPGTQYF TGTGCCAGCAGCGCCCAACCGGGGACCCAGTACTTC
NA many TRBJ2-7 TRBV4-1 CASSQEARVSYEQYF TGCGCCAGCAGCCAAGAGGCGAGGGTCTCCTACGAGCAGTACTTC
TRBD1 many TRBJ1-6 TRBV11-2 CASTPGQNNSPLHF TGTGCCAGCACCCCGGGACAGAATAATTCACCCCTCCACTTT
TRBD1 NA TRBJ1-2 TRBV5-4 CASTARGTGPNYGYTF TGTGCCAGCACAGCCCGAGGGACAGGACCCAACTATGGCTACACCTTC
NA many TRBJ1-6 TRBV30 CAWSETNSPLHF TGTGCCTGGAGTGAAACAAATTCACCCCTCCACTTT
TRBD2 few TRBJ2-7 TRBV6-1 CASRGLGRTYEQYF TGTGCCAGCAGGGGACTAGGCAGAACCTACGAGCAGTACTTC
TRBD1 many TRBJ1-5 TRBV19 CASSHIGGANQPQHF TGTGCCAGTAGTCATATAGGGGGCGCAAATCAGCCCCAGCATTTT
TRBD1 few TRBJ1-4 TRBV12-3/TRBV12-4 CASDRGTGDEKLFF TGTGCCAGCGACCGGGGGACAGGGGATGAAAAACTGTTTTTT
NA many TRBJ2-7 TRBV12-3/TRBV12-4 CASSLNYEQYF TGTGCCAGCAGTCTCAACTACGAGCAGTACTTC
NA many TRBJ2-7 TRBV2 CASSEALAGREQYF TGTGCCAGCAGTGAAGCGCTTGCAGGGCGGGAGCAGTACTTC
NA many TRBJ2-2 TRBV7-6 CASSFGYGELFF TGTGCCAGCAGCTTTGGGTACGGGGAGCTGTTTTTT
NA many TRBJ2-5 TRBV30 CAWRRRGPQYTIETQYF TGTGCCTGGAGAAGGAGGGGGCCACAGTATACTATAGAGACCCAGTACTTC
NA many TRBJ1-2 TRBV28 CASSLLRGGKGYGYTF TGTGCCAGCAGTCTCTTACGGGGGGGTAAAGGGTATGGCTACACCTTC
TRBD1 many TRBJ2-2 TRBV6-4 CASKSNRGDTGELFF TGTGCCAGCAAATCGAACAGGGGGGACACCGGGGAGCTGTTTTTT
NA many TRBJ2-7 TRBV29-1 CSVERTVGEQYF TGCAGCGTTGAACGAACCGTAGGCGAGCAGTACTTC
TRBD1 many TRBJ2-7 TRBV7-2 CASSLETGAEQYF TGTGCCAGCAGCTTAGAGACAGGGGCCGAGCAGTACTTC
TRBD2 NA TRBJ2-2 TRBV2 CASSPLRGTVELFF TGTGCCAGCAGTCCCTTGCGGGGGACCGTTGAGCTGTTTTTT
NA NA TRBJ2-1 TRBV7-2 CASRGPGTYNEQFF TGTGCCAGCAGAGGGCCTGGGACCTACAATGAGCAGTTCTTC
TRBD1 many TRBJ1-3 TRBV5-8 CAGGARGPGNTIYF TGTGCCGGAGGGGCGAGGGGGCCTGGAAACACCATATATTTT
NA NA TRBJ1-4 TRBV9 CASRGENLFF TGTGCCAGCCGGGGCGAAAACCTGTTTTTT